The 13 T cell receptor beta chains reported below all come from one sample, sequenced in a study of blood T cell repertoires in COVID-19. The table came from immunoSEQ multiplex PCR; TCRdb's copy has only in-frame clones and leaves some out. The sample consists of roughly 86,000 clones, around nine tenths of them appearing once. Sequenced sample: peripheral blood. Receptors originate from a man in his forties or fifties with active or convalescent COVID-19.

The chain couples TRBV7-2 to TRBJ2-5; 11 bases are shared with TRBD2. Germline CDR1 SGHTA, CDR2 FQGNSA. The V segment lost 2 bases and the J segment 2 bases; nucleotides outside the gene matches: 7. The CDR3 consists of 17 residues. CDR3 protein: CASSLTLAGGLQETQYF. Here the CDR3 DNA reads TGTGCCAGCAGCTTAACCCTAGCGGGGGGCCTGCAAGAGACCCAGTACTTC.

A remark on this clone: This specimen includes other DNA sequences encoding the same CDR3. This chain links TRBV28 with TRBJ2-7; 7 bases map to TRBD2. Germline V gene sequence: CDR1 MDHEN, CDR2 SYDVKM. This CDR3 spans 14 amino acids. V dropped 1 base and J dropped 2; count of bases not matched to a gene: 2. As DNA, the CDR3 is TGTGCCAGCAGTTTATCGGGGGGTCCCTACGAGCAGTACTTC. Translating it yields CASSLSGGPYEQYF.

This clone appeared a few times. V gene TRBV18 combines with J gene TRBJ1-1, with TRBD1 matching 8 bases. Germline trimming cut 5 bases from V and 9 bases from J; bases unmatched to any gene: 5. The CDR3 runs 12 residues. Germline CDR1 KGHSH, CDR2 LQKENI. In DNA, the CDR3 is TGTGCCAGCTCAGCGACAGGGGAGCAAGCTTTCTTT. This sequence encodes CASSATGEQAFF.

The rearrangement uses TRBV4-1 and TRBJ2-3, with 7 bases aligning to TRBD1. CDR1 and CDR2 (germline): MGHRA, YSYEKL. Trimming took 3 bases from V and 4 from J; bases not matched to a gene: 7. This CDR3 region has 15 residues. CDR3 sequence reads: CASSQTQGSPDTQYF. CDR3 bases: TGCGCCAGCAGCCAGACACAGGGGTCACCAGATACGCAGTATTTT.

The chain is built from TRBV2 and TRBJ2-1; 12 nucleotides match TRBD2. The junction had 7 bases not matched to a gene; V was cut back by 2 bases and J by 2 bases. The CDR3 consists of 18 residues. The germline CDR1 and CDR2 sequences are SNHLY and FYNNEI. The CDR3 nucleotides are TGTGCCAGCAGTGAACTCGCTAGCGGGGGGGCAACCTACAATGAGCAGTTCTTC. Translation gives CASSELASGGATYNEQFF.

This sequence joins TRBV5-5 and TRBJ1-1; weak D call: TRBD1 (5 bases). The CDR3 is made up of 14 amino acids. Trimming took 1 base from V and 0 from J, leaving 7 bases between them. CDR1 is SGHKS and CDR2 is YYEKEE in the germline V gene (reference sequence). The CDR3: CASSLWGVNTEAFF. As DNA, the CDR3 is TGTGCCAGCAGCTTGTGGGGCGTGAACACTGAAGCTTTCTTT.

V usage is TRBV4-2 and J usage is TRBJ1-1; 12 bases agree with TRBD1. After removal of 1 base from V and 4 bases from J, the junction contained 7 bases not matched to a gene. CDR3 size: 17 residues. Germline lookup yields CDR1 LGHNA and CDR2 YNFKEQ. CDR3 sequence reads: CASSQAGTGGDGTEAFF. For the CDR3, the DNA is TGTGCCAGCAGCCAAGCTGGGACAGGGGGCGATGGCACTGAAGCTTTCTTT.

This clone appeared a single time. V is TRBV4-1 and J is TRBJ2-3; 10 bases agree with TRBD2. This CDR3 is 17 amino acids long. V lost 4 bases and J lost 0; bases outside the gene matches: 7. Germline V gene data show CDR1 as MGHRA and CDR2 as YSYEKL. The CDR3 bases are TGCGCCAGCAGCCGGGAAGTAGCGGGGGGTAGCACAGATACGCAGTATTTT. Its protein product is CASSREVAGGSTDTQYF.

The gene calls are TRBV19 and TRBJ2-5; 9 nucleotides match TRBD1. V was pared by 5 bases and J by 2 bases, with 9 bases of the junction left unmatched. Germline-derived CDR1 and CDR2 are LNHDA and SQIVND (reference sequence). This CDR3 is built from 16 residues. The CDR3 nucleotides read TGTGCCAGTAGTGCCACAGGGGGCATTGGTCAAGAGACCCAGTACTTC. Protein: CASSATGGIGQETQYF.

The chain links TRBV6-5 to TRBJ1-3; D gene unclear. The germline CDR1 and CDR2 sequences are MNHEY and SVGAGI. The CDR3 sequence is 13 residues long. V gave up 10 bases and J gave up 3 bases, with 13 bases separating them. The CDR3 region is CATTRLNGNTIYF. CDR3 bases: TGTGCCACCACGAGGTTAAATGGAAACACCATATATTTT.

The CDR3 nucleotides are TGTGCCAGCAGCTTCCGGGACAGCAACTATGGCTACACCTTC. It translates to CASSFRDSNYGYTF. V is TRBV5-4 and J is TRBJ1-2; 7 bases map to TRBD1. Germline V gene data show CDR1 as SGHNT and CDR2 as YYREEE (reference sequence). Trimming at V came to 2 bases and at J to 2 bases, leaving 3 bases not matched to a gene. This CDR3 spans 14 amino acids.

V and J are TRBV14 and TRBJ2-3, with TRBD1 matching 7 bases. Trimming at V came to 1 base and at J to 6 bases, leaving 4 bases not matched to a gene. The length of the CDR3 is 14 residues. The germline CDR1 and CDR2 sequences are SGHDN and FVKESK. CDR3 loop: CASSQGGGWDTQYF. The CDR3 DNA sequence: TGTGCCAGCAGCCAAGGAGGGGGCTGGGATACGCAGTATTTT. Filled out from reference TRBV14 and TRBJ2-3, the complete variable domain reads EAGVTQFPSHSVIEKGQTVTLRCDPISGHDNLYWYRRVMGKEIKFLLHFVKESKQDESGMPNNRFLAERTGGTYSTLKVQPAELEDSGVYFCASSQGGGWDTQYFGPGTRLTVL.

The genes are TRBV9 and TRBJ2-7; TRBD2 is a possible D gene (5 bases). Germline values: CDR1 SGDLS, CDR2 YYNGEE. The V gene lost 4 bases and the J gene lost 0 bases, with 14 bases spanning the gap. The CDR3 consists of 15 residues. The CDR3 bases are TGTGCCAGCAGCCCTCTTCCGGGGAACTCCTACGAGCAGTACTTC. Its translation: CASSPLPGNSYEQYF. The full variable domain, rest sourced from reference TRBV9 and TRBJ2-7, is DSGVTQTPKHLITATGQRVTLRCSPRSGDLSVYWYQQSLDQGLQFLIQYYNGEERAKGNILERFSAQQFPDLHSELNLSSLELGDSALYFCASSPLPGNSYEQYFGPGTRLTVT.